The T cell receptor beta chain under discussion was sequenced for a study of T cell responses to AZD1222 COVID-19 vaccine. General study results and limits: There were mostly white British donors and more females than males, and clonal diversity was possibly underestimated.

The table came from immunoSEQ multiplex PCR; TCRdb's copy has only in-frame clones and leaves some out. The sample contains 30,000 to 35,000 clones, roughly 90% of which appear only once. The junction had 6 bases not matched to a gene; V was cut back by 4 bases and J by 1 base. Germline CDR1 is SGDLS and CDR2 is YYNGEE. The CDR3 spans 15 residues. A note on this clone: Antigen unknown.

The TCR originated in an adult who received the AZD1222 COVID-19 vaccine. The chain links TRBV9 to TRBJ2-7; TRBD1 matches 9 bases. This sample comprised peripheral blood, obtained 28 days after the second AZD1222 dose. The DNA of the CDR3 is TGTGCCAGCAGCAAAACAGGGGGCCCATCCTACGAGCAGTACTTC. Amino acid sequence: CASSKTGGPSYEQYF.